This T cell receptor (beta chain) was documented in a study of blood T cell repertoires in COVID-19. Study in general: Both acute and convalescent COVID-19 samples were obtained from the United States, Italy and Spain. T cells, B-cell-depleted T cells, or PBMCs provided the cDNA or gDNA that served as material.

This CDR3 region has 12 residues. Looked up from germline, CDR1 is SGHDT and CDR2 is YYEEEE. The V and J ends lost 2 bases and 8 bases respectively, with 9 bases between them. Under the authors' procedure: Scientists estimated how many nucleated cells there were by amplifying reference gene primers. The repertoire was sequenced with immunoSEQ multiplex PCR; TCRdb's copy has only in-frame clones and lacks some. V and J calls and clone size are as listed in that table; D and trimming were resolved from the DNA. In the table there are 85,000 to 100,000 clones, roughly 88% of which are singletons. The sequenced material came from peripheral blood. The sequence came from a man over 45 with active or convalescent COVID-19. The chain carries TRBV5-6 and TRBJ2-3, with D uncertain. The CDR3 region is CASSLPQATQYF. The CDR3 DNA reads TGTGCCAGCAGCTTACCCCAGGCTACGCAGTATTTT. Full variable domain (rest looked up from reference TRBV5-6 and TRBJ2-3): DAGVTQSPTHLIKTRGQQVTLRCSPKSGHDTVSWYQQALGQGPQFIFQYYEEEERQRGNFPDRFSGHQFPNYSSELNVNALLLGDSALYLCASSLPQATQYFGPGTRLTVL.